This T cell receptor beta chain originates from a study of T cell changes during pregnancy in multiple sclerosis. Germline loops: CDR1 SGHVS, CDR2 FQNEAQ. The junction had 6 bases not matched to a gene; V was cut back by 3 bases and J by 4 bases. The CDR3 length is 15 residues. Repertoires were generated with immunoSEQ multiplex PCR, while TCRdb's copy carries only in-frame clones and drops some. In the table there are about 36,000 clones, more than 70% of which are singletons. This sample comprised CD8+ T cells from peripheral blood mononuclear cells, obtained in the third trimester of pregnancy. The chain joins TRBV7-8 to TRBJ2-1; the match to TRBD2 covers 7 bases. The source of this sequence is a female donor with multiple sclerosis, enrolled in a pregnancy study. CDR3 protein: CASSFSRGEYNEQFF. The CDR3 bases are TGTGCCAGCAGCTTCTCCCGGGGGGAATACAATGAGCAGTTCTTC.